The TCR beta chain under discussion was sequenced for a study of memory CD4+ T cells and cytomegalovirus serostatus. Across the study: This sample comes from healthy Belgian adults, 9 CMV seropositive, approximately 22 seronegative.

The sort gate was single viable CD3+CD4+CD8-CD45RO+ cells for memory CD4+ T cells. CMV serostatus came from serum IgG against pp150, pp28, p38, p52. General study points: Suggested: most of the CMV-linked TCR signature lies in CD4+ memory cells.

The CDR3 spans 14 residues. The V gene lost 3 bases and the J gene lost 5 bases, with 12 bases spanning the gap. Germline values: CDR1 KGHSH, CDR2 LQKENI. Source study methods: Out-of-frame sequences were removed, leaving some 2 million distinct TCRbeta sequences. TCRdb keeps only in-frame clones here, not all; method: immunoSEQ multiplex PCR. The V and J calls and the clone size are those of that table, but D and trimming were determined from the DNA. The sample carries tens of thousands of clones, about four fifths recorded once. This clone appeared a few times. Its specificity is unknown. Sequencing was done on a sample of memory CD4+ T cells from blood. V is TRBV18 and J is TRBJ2-3, with TRBD2 as a possible D gene (5 bases). The receptor was isolated from an adult in good health and CMV-seronegative. Some clones in this sample may be carry-over from other donors' samples. The CDR3 nucleotides read TGTGCCAGCTCACCCGAGGGCCCCCTAGATACGCAGTATTTT. Residues: CASSPEGPLDTQYF. The whole variable domain, remainder taken from reference TRBV18 and TRBJ2-3, is NAGVMQNPRHLVRRRGQEARLRCSPMKGHSHVYWYRQLPEEGLKFMVYLQKENIIDESGMPKERFSAEFPKEGPSILRIQQVVRGDSAAYFCASSPEGPLDTQYFGPGTRLTVL.